This T cell receptor (beta chain) comes out of a study of identifying expanded T cells in peripheral blood. Method: immunoSEQ multiplex PCR; TCRdb's copy keeps in-frame clones and lacks some. Among about 78,000 clones listed, around four fifths were seen once. Trimming shortened V by 2 bases and J by 4 bases, and 9 bases separated the two germline ends. In germline, CDR1 is MDHEN, CDR2 SYDVKM. The CDR3 extends over 13 amino acids. The chain links TRBV28 to TRBJ2-7; weak D call: TRBD1 (5 bases). This TCR was recovered from a person aged 18-69 years in good health. The sequencing sample was made of blood. This chain's CDR3 is CASSLGRVYEQYF. In nucleotides, the CDR3 is TGTGCCAGCAGTTTAGGCAGGGTATACGAGCAGTACTTC.